This paragraph covers one T cell receptor (beta chain) sequence. Antigen unknown. Time point denoted: patch test 3, about 24 weeks after DPC sensitization. The treatment is: therapeutic diphenylcyclopropenone sensitization with weekly scalp DPC. Ahead of applying each patch test, blood was sampled. The source of the sample is a study of human T cells and chemical hapten exposure. Study-wide background: For sensitization, 2% DPC was applied to a roughly 2 cm by roughly 2 cm patch of upper inner arm skin. Study-wide findings and caveats: PT1 expanded TCR counts and patch test score were linked, and their correlation was positive. Once DPC sensitization occurred, TCRs above 1 in 1000 frequency showed no change.

TCRdb re-called the RACE reads through MiXCR, storing one row per CDR3 protein. Counted here are roughly 130,000 distinct CDR3 sequences, 10% to 12% occurring once; the ten biggest clones make up 2% to 2.5%. This material consisted of whole blood, taken in connection with sensitization to the hapten diphenylcyclopropenone (DPC). The TCR was taken from a woman aged 45-59 years with alopecia areata. Some clones in this sample may be carry-over from other donors' samples.

CDR3 nucleotides: TGTGCCAGCAGAGTGACAGGAGACCGCTACGAGCAGTACTTC. Amino acids: CASRVTGDRYEQYF. The chain combines TRBV12-3 or TRBV12-4 with TRBJ2-7; possibly TRBD1 for D (6 bases). Trimming removed 6 bases at V and 3 bases at J, with 15 bases between. The CDR3 consists of 14 residues.